Listed here are 8 T cell receptor beta chains from one sample, sequenced in a study of CD8+CD57+ T cells in acquired aplastic anemia. The template for TCR beta VDJ and CDR3 sequence profiling was genomic DNA. TCRdb passed the reads through MiXCR, listing each CDR3 protein once. The data contain 100,000 to 150,000 distinct CDR3 sequences, about two fifths of them seen just once; the ten biggest clones take up roughly 2.7%. The authors sequenced patients whose flow cytometry had shown CD8+CD57+ cell expansion. The sample taken for sequencing was sorted CD4+, CD8+, or CD8+CD57+ T cells (not recorded which) from PBMCs. The receptor set was obtained from a human donor with aplastic anemia.

At least ten counts were recorded for this clonotype. The genes are TRBV4-1 and TRBJ1-2; TRBD1 matches at 7 bases. Per germline, CDR1 MGHRA and CDR2 YSYEKL. After removal of 0 bases from V and 10 bases from J, the junction contained 2 bases not matched to a gene. The CDR3 has 12 amino acids. The CDR3 coding sequence is TGCGCCAGCAGCCAAGAGGACAGGCACTACACCTTC. As protein: CASSQEDRHYTF.

This chain links TRBV10-1 with TRBJ1-1; 7 bases agree with TRBD1. Germline V lookup: CDR1 WNHNN, CDR2 SYGVQD (reference sequence). This CDR3 spans 14 amino acids. With 0 bases clipped from V and 5 bases from J, the junction kept 3 bases outside the gene matches. The CDR3 nucleotides are TGCGCCAGCAGTGAGTCGGCAGGGGGGACTGAAGCTTTCTTT. It codes for CASSESAGGTEAFF.

A word on this clonotype: Since a much larger clone is just one base distant, this may be a read error. This chain links TRBV6-1 with TRBJ1-6, with no clear D. This CDR3 is 14 amino acids long. Germline V gene sequence: CDR1 MNHNS, CDR2 SASEGT. CDR3 protein: CASGMNSYNPPLHF. The CDR3 nucleotides read TGTGCCAGCGGAATGAACTCCTATAATCCACCCCTCCACTTT.

This clonotype was counted at least ten times. This sequence joins TRBV5-1 and TRBJ2-3; 9 bases are shared with TRBD2. Per the germline V gene, CDR1 is SGHRS and CDR2 is YFSETQ. CDR3 length: 16 residues. V shed 0 bases and J 4 bases; nucleotides not matched to a gene: 6. The CDR3 loop is CASSLVAGGLPDTQYF. In DNA form, the CDR3 reads TGCGCCAGCAGCTTGGTGGCGGGGGGGCTCCCAGATACGCAGTATTTT.

The CDR3 sequence is CSARTSGNYEQYF. CDR3 nucleotides: TGCAGTGCCAGGACTAGCGGGAACTACGAGCAGTACTTC. The rearrangement joins TRBV20-1 to TRBJ2-7; 12 bases match TRBD2. This CDR3 has 13 amino acids. Germline loops: CDR1 DFQATT, CDR2 SNEGSKA (reference sequence). With V trimmed by 6 bases and J by 3 bases, 3 bases remained unmatched.

The J gene is TRBJ2-6, the V gene TRBV2; D gene uncertain. CDR1 is SNHLY, CDR2 FYNNEI, per germline. The V end was cut by 4 bases, the J end by 0 bases, with 4 bases between. This CDR3 has 14 amino acids. CDR3 amino acids: CASSGGSGANVLTF. The CDR3 DNA is TGTGCCAGCAGTGGAGGCTCTGGGGCCAACGTCCTGACTTTC.

This clonotype was counted a few times. This clone may be a read error of a much larger clone one base away. The J gene is TRBJ1-3, the V gene TRBV11-2, with D perhaps matching TRBD1 (5 bases). CDR1 is SGHAT and CDR2 is FQNNGV in the germline V gene. The CDR3 runs to 16 residues. The germline V and J ends were trimmed by 2 bases and 2 bases, with 13 bases remaining between them. The CDR3 coding sequence is TGTGCCAGCAGCTTACGGGGACTCAACCCTGGAAACACCATATATTTT. Protein product: CASSLRGLNPGNTIYF.

This clonotype was recorded at least ten times. V gene TRBV5-1 combines with J gene TRBJ2-5, with 10 bases aligning to TRBD1. Germline assignment: CDR1 SGHRS and CDR2 YFSETQ. The CDR3 is made up of 16 amino acids. The V gene end was trimmed by 1 base and the J gene end by 4 bases; junction bases not matched to a gene: 7. The CDR3 loop is CASSLRPWTGGETQYF. The CDR3 nucleotides are TGCGCCAGCAGCTTGAGGCCATGGACAGGGGGAGAGACCCAGTACTTC.